Sequencing of this T cell receptor beta chain was carried out in a study of blood T cell repertoires in COVID-19. Authors' processing steps: Amplification with reference gene primers provided the estimates of nucleated cell counts. Libraries were prepared by immunoSEQ multiplex PCR; TCRdb keeps only in-frame clonotypes and omits some of them. That table supplies the V and J calls and clone size; D and trimming were determined from the DNA. This sample has 400,000 to 450,000 clones, with around 91% found just once. One Seattle source followed patients from active infection through their disease course. Points on this clone: The same CDR3 arises from other DNA sequences in this sample as well.

This CDR3 is 14 amino acids long. With 6 bases clipped from V and 3 bases from J, the junction kept 6 bases outside the gene matches. CDR1 is SGHVS, CDR2 FQNEAQ, per germline. The V gene is TRBV7-8, the J gene TRBJ1-1; 8 bases map to TRBD1. The sequence derives from a woman aged 40-49 years with COVID-19, enrolled during active disease. Sequenced material: peripheral blood. The CDR3 region has the DNA TGTGCCAGCAGTCTACAGGGGGGGGACACTGAAGCTTTCTTT. Translating it yields CASSLQGGDTEAFF.